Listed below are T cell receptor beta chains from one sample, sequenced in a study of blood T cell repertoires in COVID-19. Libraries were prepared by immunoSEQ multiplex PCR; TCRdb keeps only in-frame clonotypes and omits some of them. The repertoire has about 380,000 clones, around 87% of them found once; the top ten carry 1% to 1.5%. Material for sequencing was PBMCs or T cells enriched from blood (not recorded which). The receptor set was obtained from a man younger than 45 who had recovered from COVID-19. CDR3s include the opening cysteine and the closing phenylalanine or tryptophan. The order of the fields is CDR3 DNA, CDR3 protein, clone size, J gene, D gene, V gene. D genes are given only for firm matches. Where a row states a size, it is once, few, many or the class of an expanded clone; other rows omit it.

CDR3 DNA: TGTGCCAGCTCACCAGGGGTCGGGGCTGAAGCTTTCTTT
CDR3 protein: CASSPGVGAEAFF
clone size: NA
J gene: TRBJ1-1
D gene: NA
V gene: TRBV18

CDR3 DNA: TGTGCCACCAGGGGTCTAGCGGGGAATTCCGGGGAGCTGTTTTTT
CDR3 protein: CATRGLAGNSGELFF
clone size: NA
J gene: TRBJ2-2
D gene: TRBD2
V gene: TRBV27

CDR3 DNA: TGTGCCAGCTCCTCTGGGGGGGGGACCCAGTACTTC
CDR3 protein: CASSSGGGTQYF
clone size: NA
J gene: TRBJ2-5
D gene: TRBD2
V gene: TRBV5-6

CDR3 DNA: TGTGCCAGCTCACCACAGGGACAGGACAATGAGCAGTTCTTC
CDR3 protein: CASSPQGQDNEQFF
clone size: NA
J gene: TRBJ2-1
D gene: TRBD1
V gene: TRBV18

CDR3 DNA: TGCGCCAGCAAAGCGGAATCCGGGAGCAATCAGCCCCAGCATTTT
CDR3 protein: CASKAESGSNQPQHF
clone size: NA
J gene: TRBJ1-5
D gene: NA
V gene: TRBV4-1

CDR3 DNA: TGTGCCAGCAGCCAAGAAAAAGGGGTGGGCACCGGGGAGCTGTTTTTT
CDR3 protein: CASSQEKGVGTGELFF
clone size: NA
J gene: TRBJ2-2
D gene: NA
V gene: TRBV3-1/TRBV3-2

CDR3 DNA: TGTGCCTGGACCCGACAGGCCAATCAGCCCCAGCATTTT
CDR3 protein: CAWTRQANQPQHF
clone size: NA
J gene: TRBJ1-5
D gene: NA
V gene: TRBV30

CDR3 DNA: TGTGCCAGCAGTCGCGTTAACTATGGCTACACCTTC
CDR3 protein: CASSRVNYGYTF
clone size: few
J gene: TRBJ1-2
D gene: NA
V gene: TRBV2

CDR3 DNA: TGCAGTGCTAGTTCCAGCGGGAAATACGAGCAGTACTTC
CDR3 protein: CSASSSGKYEQYF
clone size: NA
J gene: TRBJ2-7
D gene: TRBD2
V gene: TRBV20-1

CDR3 DNA: TGTGCCAGCAGTAAGGGGCTGGGTTATTCACCCCTCCACTTT
CDR3 protein: CASSKGLGYSPLHF
clone size: NA
J gene: TRBJ1-6
D gene: NA
V gene: TRBV7-2

CDR3 DNA: TGTGCCAGCAGCCACGAACACAGGGGAAAAGGTGGCTACACCTTC
CDR3 protein: CASSHEHRGKGGYTF
clone size: NA
J gene: TRBJ1-2
D gene: TRBD1
V gene: TRBV25-1

CDR3 DNA: TGTGCCTGGAGCGTTCTCATCGGGACAGAGCATAACTACTATGGCTACACCTTC
CDR3 protein: CAWSVLIGTEHNYYGYTF
clone size: few
J gene: TRBJ1-2
D gene: TRBD1
V gene: TRBV30

CDR3 DNA: TGTGCCAGCAGTGGAGGGACTAACTATGGCTACACCTTC
CDR3 protein: CASSGGTNYGYTF
clone size: NA
J gene: TRBJ1-2
D gene: NA
V gene: TRBV28

CDR3 DNA: TGTGCCAGCTCACCACGTACAGGAGACGGAAACACCATATATTTT
CDR3 protein: CASSPRTGDGNTIYF
clone size: NA
J gene: TRBJ1-3
D gene: NA
V gene: TRBV18

CDR3 DNA: TGCGCCAGCAGCCCTAGCGGGGGGAACCAAGAGACCCAGTACTTC
CDR3 protein: CASSPSGGNQETQYF
clone size: few
J gene: TRBJ2-5
D gene: TRBD2
V gene: TRBV5-1

CDR3 DNA: TGTGCCAGCAGACGGACAGGGACAATCAATGAGCAGTTCTTC
CDR3 protein: CASRRTGTINEQFF
clone size: once
J gene: TRBJ2-1
D gene: TRBD1
V gene: TRBV11-2

CDR3 DNA: TGCGCCAGCAGCGGTGCAGGAGGCTACACTGAAGCTTTCTTT
CDR3 protein: CASSGAGGYTEAFF
clone size: few
J gene: TRBJ1-1
D gene: NA
V gene: TRBV5-1